This passage covers 32 T cell receptor beta chains from one sample sequenced in a study of T cell responses to AZD1222 COVID-19 vaccine. Measured with immunoSEQ multiplex PCR; TCRdb has only the in-frame clones, and not every one. Among 150,000 to 200,000 clones listed, less than 95% were seen once. The sample consisted of peripheral blood, taken on day 0 of AZD1222 vaccination. The receptors originated from an adult in good health.

The rearrangement joins TRBV19 to TRBJ2-5; tentative D call: TRBD2 (7 bases). The V gene lost 5 bases and the J gene lost 6 bases, with 19 bases spanning the gap. Germline V lookup: CDR1 LNHDA, CDR2 SQIVND (reference sequence). The CDR3 covers 15 residues. The CDR3 sequence: CASSLGKGGEKTQYF. The CDR3 nucleotides are TGTGCCAGTAGTCTAGGAAAGGGGGGGGAAAAGACCCAGTACTTC.

The chain links TRBV10-3 to TRBJ1-4, with unresolved D. This CDR3 has 12 residues. The V gene lost 3 bases and the J gene lost 7 bases, with 6 bases spanning the gap. Germline V CDR1 and CDR2: ENHRY, SYGVKD. CDR3 in DNA: TGTGCCATCAGTGAACGGGGTGAAAAACTGTTTTTT. It is translated as CAISERGEKLFF.

V and J are TRBV30 and TRBJ1-2; a possible D gene is TRBD1 (5 bases). The CDR3 runs 15 residues. Trimming pared 2 bases from V and 4 bases from J, leaving 17 bases between. Germline V gene data show CDR1 as GTSNPN and CDR2 as SVGIG (reference sequence). The chain's CDR3 is CAWSPGEGRGYGYTF. The CDR3 nucleotides read TGTGCCTGGAGTCCGGGGGAGGGCCGGGGCTATGGCTACACCTTC.

J is TRBJ2-1 and V is TRBV7-9; D is ambiguous. The ends were cut back, 4 bases at V and 8 bases at J, with 12 bases in the middle. CDR1 and CDR2 from the germline V gene are SEHNR and FQNEAQ (reference sequence). The CDR3 extends over 13 amino acids. The CDR3 loop reads CASSSTFPDEQFF. The CDR3 DNA reads as TGTGCCAGCAGCTCTACTTTCCCGGATGAGCAGTTCTTC.

The V and J genes are TRBV7-2 and TRBJ2-1, with D uncertain. Trimming removed 8 bases from V and 3 bases from J, with 11 bases in between. This CDR3 spans 13 amino acids. Germline V gene lookup returns CDR1 SGHTA and CDR2 FQGNSA. The CDR3 spells CASRPVGYNEQFF. CDR3 DNA sequence: TGTGCCAGCCGGCCAGTCGGCTACAATGAGCAGTTCTTC.

The chain recombines TRBV10-3 with TRBJ1-1; the D is unclear. Germline V CDR1 and CDR2: ENHRY, SYGVKD. V lost 2 bases and J 3 bases, leaving 7 bases between the germline ends. CDR3 length: 13 residues. In DNA, the CDR3 is TGTGCCATCAGTGAGGCCAGAGACACTGAAGCTTTCTTT. Protein product: CAISEARDTEAFF.

This sequence joins TRBV6-5 and TRBJ1-4, with a possible D match to TRBD1 (6 bases). The CDR3 is made up of 15 amino acids. Germline V CDR1 and CDR2: MNHEY, SVGAGI. Trimming stripped 7 bases from V and 8 bases from J, with 20 bases between. CDR3 coding DNA: TGTGCCAGCATCTTATCGGGGGGCGGAGGAGAAAAACTGTTTTTT. It yields the protein CASILSGGGGEKLFF.

The CDR3 nucleotides are TGTGCCTGGAGCCAGGACATCCACCGCTACACCTTC. This sequence encodes CAWSQDIHRYTF. The rearrangement uses TRBV30 and TRBJ1-2; a possible D gene is TRBD1 (5 bases). Germline values: CDR1 GTSNPN, CDR2 SVGIG (reference sequence). CDR3 length: 12 amino acids. Trimming cost V 3 bases and J 9 bases, with 14 bases left between them.

The chain couples TRBV30 to TRBJ2-1; D gene ambiguous. The CDR3 has 13 residues. Per the germline V gene, CDR1 is GTSNPN and CDR2 is SVGIG (reference sequence). Trimming removed 4 bases at V and 0 bases at J, with 7 bases between. The chain's CDR3 is CAWTPSSYNEQFF. The CDR3 DNA reads as TGTGCCTGGACCCCAAGCTCCTACAATGAGCAGTTCTTC.

The V call is TRBV5-1, the J call TRBJ2-1; either TRBD1 or TRBD2 may supply D (6 bases each). The germline V and J ends were trimmed by 4 bases and 0 bases, with 23 bases remaining between them. Per germline, CDR1 SGHRS and CDR2 YFSETQ. The CDR3 sequence is 19 residues long. The CDR3 nucleotides read TGCGCCAGCAGCCCCGACAGGTTCCGACTAGTTCGCTCCTACAATGAGCAGTTCTTC. Its translation: CASSPDRFRLVRSYNEQFF.

CDR3 in amino acids: CASSLRGSTDTQYF. The CDR3 bases are TGTGCCAGCAGTTTAAGAGGATCCACAGATACGCAGTATTTT. The V call is TRBV27, the J call TRBJ2-3; D is uncertain. The ends were cut back, 2 bases at V and 2 bases at J, with 8 bases in the middle. The CDR3 runs 14 residues. Germline CDR1 is MNHEY and CDR2 is SMNVEV (reference sequence).

V usage is TRBV13 and J usage is TRBJ1-1; a possible D gene is TRBD1 (6 bases). Germline CDR1 and CDR2: PRHDT and FYEKMQ (reference sequence). The CDR3 has 15 amino acids. V dropped 0 bases and J dropped 5 bases, with 13 bases sitting between them. The CDR3 sequence is CASSLGLGAGTEAFF. CDR3 nucleotide sequence: TGTGCCAGCAGCTTAGGGCTGGGGGCGGGAACTGAAGCTTTCTTT.

The chain couples TRBV6-5 to TRBJ1-1, with a possible D match to TRBD1 (5 bases). Germline CDR1 is MNHEY and CDR2 is SVGAGI. The CDR3 loop spans 12 amino acids. Deletions cut 8 bases from V and 6 bases from J, with 13 bases between. The CDR3 DNA sequence: TGTGCCAGCGAGGGTGGGGGGGCTGAAGCTTTCTTT. Translating it yields CASEGGGAEAFF.

V usage is TRBV7-8 and J usage is TRBJ2-2; D is uncertain. Trimming left V 5 bases short and J 8 bases short, with 6 bases between. Germline lookup yields CDR1 SGHVS and CDR2 FQNEAQ. CDR3 length: 11 residues. The CDR3 bases are TGTGCCAGCAGCCGAATTGGGGAGCTGTTTTTT. It codes for CASSRIGELFF. Drawing the rest from reference TRBV7-8 and TRBJ2-2, the complete variable domain is GAGVSQSPRYKVAKRGQDVALRCDPISGHVSLFWYQQALGQGPEFLTYFQNEAQLDKSGLPSDRFFAERPEGSVSTLKIQRTQQEDSAVYLCASSRIGELFFGEGSRLTVL.

A note on this clone: Within the sample, other DNA sequences also encode this same CDR3. The chain employs TRBV5-1 and TRBJ1-1; possibly TRBD1 for D (6 bases). Germline-derived CDR1 and CDR2 are SGHRS and YFSETQ. The CDR3 has 13 amino acids. The ends were cut back, 5 bases at V and 2 bases at J, with 10 bases in the middle. CDR3 nucleotide sequence: TGCGCCAGCAGGGTACAGGGTAACACTGAAGCTTTCTTT. This codes for CASRVQGNTEAFF.

The rearrangement uses TRBV2 and TRBJ2-7; 8 positions match TRBD1. Trimming cost V 7 bases and J 4 bases; bases outside gene matches: 9. Germline CDR1 and CDR2: SNHLY and FYNNEI. The CDR3 length is 14 residues. The CDR3, as DNA: TGTGCCAGCACCTTGGACAGGGTGGGGTACGAGCAGTACTTC. It is translated as CASTLDRVGYEQYF.

The rearrangement uses TRBV6-5 and TRBJ1-2; no clear D. Trimming cost V 5 bases and J 1 base, with 14 bases left between them. The germline V gene has CDR1 MNHEY and CDR2 SVGAGI. This CDR3 contains 15 residues. The CDR3 protein is CASSHPNRLNYGYTF. CDR3 nucleotide sequence: TGTGCCAGCAGTCACCCAAATCGACTTAACTATGGCTACACCTTC.

The CDR3 sequence: CASSYPPGAGTPLLGGEQFF. The CDR3 DNA sequence: TGTGCCAGCAGTTACCCCCCAGGGGCCGGTACGCCTCTACTAGGGGGTGAGCAGTTCTTC. This chain joins TRBV6-2 or TRBV6-3 and TRBJ2-1; D might be TRBD1 (6 bases). V was trimmed by 2 bases and J by 9 bases, leaving 32 bases between them. The CDR3 loop spans 20 amino acids. Per germline, CDR1 MNHEY and CDR2 SVGEGT.

The chain recombines TRBV3-1 (or the pseudogene TRBV3-2) with TRBJ2-1; TRBD1 matches at 9 bases. The trim removed 1 base at V and 7 bases at J, leaving 14 bases unmatched. Germline V lookup: CDR1 LGHDT, CDR2 YNNKEL (reference sequence). The CDR3 covers 18 residues. The CDR3 loop is CASSQARPGQGVENEQFF. The CDR3 region has the DNA TGTGCCAGCAGCCAAGCTCGCCCGGGACAGGGAGTGGAAAATGAGCAGTTCTTC.

The DNA of the CDR3 is TGCGCCAGCAGCCAAGGACAGCCGAACACTGAAGCTTTCTTT. Translating gives CASSQGQPNTEAFF. This chain joins TRBV4-1 and TRBJ1-1; tentative D call: TRBD1 (5 bases). Germline V gene data show CDR1 as MGHRA and CDR2 as YSYEKL. Trimming took 1 base from V and 1 from J, leaving 7 bases between them. The CDR3 runs 14 residues.

The genes are TRBV27 and TRBJ2-3; perhaps D is TRBD1 or TRBD2 (5 bases each). Trimming cost V 5 bases and J 0 bases, with 6 bases left between them. The CDR3 is 13 amino acids. Looked up from germline, CDR1 is MNHEY and CDR2 is SMNVEV (reference sequence). The CDR3 reads CASSRDSTDTQYF. Here the CDR3 DNA reads TGTGCCAGCAGTCGGGACAGCACAGATACGCAGTATTTT.

The chain joins TRBV19 to TRBJ1-2, with a weak D call TRBD1 (5 bases). This CDR3 is built from 15 residues. Germline CDR1 and CDR2: LNHDA and SQIVND (reference sequence). Between the trimmed V and J ends, which lost 5 bases and 8 bases, there was a span of 21 bases. The CDR3 DNA sequence: TGTGCCAGTAGTGCACGACAGACCCCTAATGCGGGCTACACCTTC. Protein: CASSARQTPNAGYTF.

This chain links TRBV19 with TRBJ1-2; D remains unclear. Deletions cut 7 bases from V and 3 bases from J, with 15 bases between. The CDR3 has 14 amino acids. Looked up from germline, CDR1 is LNHDA and CDR2 is SQIVND (reference sequence). CDR3 residues: CASKESGVDYGYTF. CDR3 coding DNA: TGTGCCAGTAAGGAATCCGGTGTTGACTATGGCTACACCTTC.

Written as DNA, the CDR3 is TGTGCCAGCAGTTCGGACAGGGACGGTAACTATGGCTACACCTTC. This codes for CASSSDRDGNYGYTF. This rearrangement joins TRBV28 to TRBJ1-2; 8 bases fit TRBD1. Germline CDR1 reads MDHEN; CDR2 reads SYDVKM. The CDR3 consists of 15 residues. V dropped 4 bases and J dropped 1; count of bases not matched to a gene: 5.

The rearrangement links TRBV18 to TRBJ1-2; a possible D gene is TRBD1 (5 bases). The V end was cut by 3 bases, the J end by 7 bases, with 12 bases between. This CDR3 comprises 13 residues. The germline gives CDR1 KGHSH, CDR2 LQKENI. The CDR3 region is CASSPEGTGGYTF. The CDR3 bases are TGTGCCAGCTCACCGGAAGGGACCGGTGGCTACACCTTC.

The V gene is TRBV3-1 (or the pseudogene TRBV3-2), the J gene TRBJ2-7; 8 nucleotides match TRBD2. This CDR3 is built from 16 residues. The trim removed 0 bases at V and 7 bases at J, leaving 11 bases unmatched. In germline, CDR1 is LGHDT, CDR2 YNNKEL (reference sequence). The CDR3 sequence is CASSQEPSGSKGEQYF. The DNA of the CDR3 is TGTGCCAGCAGCCAAGAGCCAAGCGGGAGTAAGGGGGAGCAGTACTTC.

The V and J genes are TRBV19 and TRBJ2-1; maybe TRBD2 (6 bases). Germline V gives CDR1 LNHDA, CDR2 SQIVND (reference sequence). The CDR3 spans 14 residues. Trimming left V 5 bases short and J 2 bases short, with 10 bases between. The CDR3: CASSLLAPYNEQFF. The CDR3 region has the DNA TGTGCCAGTAGTCTACTAGCTCCCTACAATGAGCAGTTCTTC.

The chain couples TRBV28 to TRBJ1-1; 10 positions match TRBD1. Germline CDR1 is MDHEN and CDR2 is SYDVKM. The trim removed 5 bases at V and 4 bases at J, leaving 7 bases unmatched. CDR3 length: 15 amino acids. CDR3 sequence reads: CASSPPRTGGTEAFF. CDR3 coding DNA: TGTGCCAGCAGTCCACCCCGGACAGGGGGCACTGAAGCTTTCTTT. Complete variable domain (other parts from reference TRBV28 and TRBJ1-1): DVKVTQSSRYLVKRTGEKVFLECVQDMDHENMFWYRQDPGLGLRLIYFSYDVKMKEKGDIPEGYSVSREKKERFSLILESASTNQTSMYLCASSPPRTGGTEAFFGQGTRLTVV.

V and J are TRBV29-1 and TRBJ2-3; 9 positions agree with TRBD1. This CDR3 has 18 amino acids. With 1 base clipped from V and 6 bases from J, the junction kept 17 bases outside the gene matches. Looked up from germline, CDR1 is SQVTM and CDR2 is ANQGSEA. The CDR3 DNA sequence: TGCAGCGTTGAAGGAATGGTTCAGCGGGACAGGGAGGGTGATACGCAGTATTTT. Its protein is CSVEGMVQRDREGDTQYF.

The chain employs TRBV28 and TRBJ2-1; D might be TRBD1 (8 bases). This CDR3 contains 14 residues. Trimming stripped 7 bases from V and 4 bases from J, with 14 bases between. The germline CDR1 and CDR2 sequences are MDHEN and SYDVKM. Here the CDR3 reads CASNDRGGYNEQFF. The CDR3, as DNA: TGTGCCAGCAACGACAGGGGAGGGTACAATGAGCAGTTCTTC.

The chain employs TRBV7-9 and TRBJ1-1; D remains unclear. The germline V gene encodes CDR1 SEHNR and CDR2 FQNEAQ (reference sequence). The CDR3 consists of 14 residues. Deletions cut 1 base from V and 1 base from J, with 7 bases between. The CDR3 bases are TGTGCCAGCAGCTTAGGGGGAGAGAACACTGAAGCTTTCTTT. Translation: CASSLGGENTEAFF.

This chain links TRBV19 with TRBJ1-1; D gene ambiguous. CDR1 and CDR2 (germline): LNHDA, SQIVND (reference sequence). There are 14 residues in the CDR3. Trimming took 3 bases from V and 5 from J, leaving 13 bases between them. CDR3 loop: CASSIGKGRTEAFF. The CDR3 coding sequence is TGTGCCAGTAGTATCGGTAAAGGGAGGACTGAAGCTTTCTTT.